Each of the 2 T cell receptor beta chains below was sequenced from the same sample in a study of T cells in localized non-small cell lung cancer (dated by TCRdb to the early 2020s). Library preparation employed the immunoSEQ multiplex PCR assay. Here the immuneACCESS table is served through TCRdb, limited to in-frame sequences with V and J called. Missing clones are a known gap in these copies; in checked studies unresolved V genes cover under half, and the rest lacks a known reason. The sample includes fewer than 100,000 clones, with 80% observed a single time. Clones ranked in the top ten supply less than 9.5% of the sample. The specimen comprised peripheral blood, sampled before any cancer treatment. Receptor source: a female donor older than 55 with stage I lung adenocarcinoma.

This clone was seen once. The chain recombines TRBV23-1 with TRBJ2-7; D might be TRBD1 (6 bases). TRBV23-1 is sorted into the ORF group, with uncertain function. V was clipped by 3 bases and J by 12 bases, with 15 bases between them. The CDR3 has 12 amino acids. CDR3 sequence: CASSHVTGLAYF. CDR3 sequence (DNA): TGCGCCAGCAGTCATGTGACAGGTTTAGCGTACTTC.

The V call is TRBV30, the J call TRBJ1-1, with D possibly TRBD1 on 5 matching bases. V was pared by 3 bases and J by 8 bases, with 10 bases between. The V gene's germline CDR1 is GTSNPN and CDR2 SVGIG (reference sequence). This CDR3 is 11 amino acids long. The CDR3 DNA sequence: TGTGCCTGGAGCGGGGGGATGGAAGCTTTCTTT. It codes for CAWSGGMEAFF.